This TCR beta chain emerged from a study of a mutant IDH1 vaccine in newly diagnosed glioma. Overall study: The initiation of vaccination occurred 4-6 weeks after radiotherapy alone, or with temozolomide cycles.

With 1 base removed from V and 1 base from J, the gap between germline ends came to 7 bases. This CDR3 has 14 residues. CDR1 is LNHDA and CDR2 is SQIVND in the germline V gene (reference sequence). TCRdb's table, derived via immunoSEQ multiplex PCR, lists solely in-frame clones and lacks some. The sample lists about 50,000 clones, 85% to 95% occurring once. A note on this clone: Antigen unknown.

Time point here: week 35, safety follow-up. All doses held 300 ug of mutant IDH1 20-mer peptide, with topical imiquimod. The TCR comes from a man aged 50-59 years with glioma. The chain is built from TRBV19 and TRBJ1-1; maybe TRBD1 (5 bases). The input for sequencing was PBMCs, taken from a glioma patient whose treatment included an IDH1 peptide vaccine. This CDR3 is CASSIVRGNTEAFF. CDR3 bases: TGTGCCAGTAGTATAGTGAGGGGGAACACTGAAGCTTTCTTT.